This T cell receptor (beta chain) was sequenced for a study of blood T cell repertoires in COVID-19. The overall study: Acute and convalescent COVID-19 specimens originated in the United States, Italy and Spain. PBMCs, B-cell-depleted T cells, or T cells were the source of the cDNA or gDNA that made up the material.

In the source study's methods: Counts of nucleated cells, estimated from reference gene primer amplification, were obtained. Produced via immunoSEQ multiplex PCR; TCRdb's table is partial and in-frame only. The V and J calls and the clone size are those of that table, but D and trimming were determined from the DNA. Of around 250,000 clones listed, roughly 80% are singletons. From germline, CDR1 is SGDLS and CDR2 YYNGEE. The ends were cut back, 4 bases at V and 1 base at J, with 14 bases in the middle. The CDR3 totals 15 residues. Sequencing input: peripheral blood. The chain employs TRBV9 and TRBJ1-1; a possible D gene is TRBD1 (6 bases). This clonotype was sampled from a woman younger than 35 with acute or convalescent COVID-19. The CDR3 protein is CASSKWGQTNTEAFF. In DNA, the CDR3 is TGTGCCAGCAGCAAGTGGGGACAAACGAACACTGAAGCTTTCTTT.